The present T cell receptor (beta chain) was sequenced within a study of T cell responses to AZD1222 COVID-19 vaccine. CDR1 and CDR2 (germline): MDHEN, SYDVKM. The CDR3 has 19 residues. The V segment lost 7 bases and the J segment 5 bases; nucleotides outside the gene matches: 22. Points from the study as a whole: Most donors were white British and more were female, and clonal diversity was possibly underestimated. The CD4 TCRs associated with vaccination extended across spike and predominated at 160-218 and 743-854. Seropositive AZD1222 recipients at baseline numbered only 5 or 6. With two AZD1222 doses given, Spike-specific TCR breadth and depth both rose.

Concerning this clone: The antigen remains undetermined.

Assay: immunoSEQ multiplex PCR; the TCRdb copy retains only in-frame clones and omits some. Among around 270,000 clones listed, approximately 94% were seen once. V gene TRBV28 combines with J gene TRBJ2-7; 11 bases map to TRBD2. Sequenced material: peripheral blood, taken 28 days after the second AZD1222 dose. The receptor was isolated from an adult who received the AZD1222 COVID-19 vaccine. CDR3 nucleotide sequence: TGTGCCAGCACTGATCTGGCGGGTGGGACTAGCGGTGTCCTGGACGAGCAGTACTTC. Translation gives CASTDLAGGTSGVLDEQYF.